This passage covers 16 T cell receptor beta chains from one sample sequenced in a study of cytomegalovirus exposure and HLA in healthy donors. Use of 60 Vbeta and 13 Jbeta primers characterized the PCR. Sequencing was performed with immunoSEQ multiplex PCR; in TCRdb, only in-frame clones are kept and a portion is missing. This sample carries approximately 110,000 clones, with 0.45% to 0.6% going to the ten biggest clones. Sequenced sample: PBMCs. These receptors were obtained from a man aged 45-65 years in good health and CMV-seronegative.

As DNA, the CDR3 is TGTGCCAGCTCACCATCGGCGCCCAGAGGTGGCTACACCTTC. Its protein is CASSPSAPRGGYTF. This chain links TRBV18 with TRBJ1-2; no reliable D call. V lost 2 bases, J lost 7 bases, and 14 bases lay in between. The CDR3 is made up of 14 amino acids. From germline, CDR1 is KGHSH and CDR2 LQKENI.

The rearrangement links TRBV28 to TRBJ1-4, with 9 bases fitting TRBD1. The germline V gene encodes CDR1 MDHEN and CDR2 SYDVKM. The CDR3 is 14 residues long. Trimming cost V 5 bases and J 5 bases; bases outside gene matches: 3. The CDR3 DNA follows: TGTGCCAGCAGTGACAGGGGGTGGAATGAAAAACTGTTTTTT. Encoded protein: CASSDRGWNEKLFF. The variable domain in full, with the rest retrieved from reference TRBV28 and TRBJ1-4, is DVKVTQSSRYLVKRTGEKVFLECVQDMDHENMFWYRQDPGLGLRLIYFSYDVKMKEKGDIPEGYSVSREKKERFSLILESASTNQTSMYLCASSDRGWNEKLFFGSGTQLSVL.

This chain uses TRBV19 with TRBJ1-2; 7 bases match TRBD1. The CDR3 extends over 14 amino acids. Germline CDR1 and CDR2: LNHDA and SQIVND (reference sequence). CDR3 protein: CASTRQGPWWGYTF. The CDR3 DNA reads as TGTGCATCAACCCGACAGGGCCCATGGTGGGGCTACACCTTC.

The V gene is TRBV2, the J gene TRBJ2-2, with TRBD1 as a possible D gene (6 bases). With 2 bases removed from V and 6 bases from J, the gap between germline ends came to 13 bases. The CDR3 contains 15 residues. CDR1 is SNHLY, CDR2 FYNNEI, per germline. CDR3 protein: CASSEIVGTPGELFF. For the CDR3, the DNA is TGTGCCAGCAGTGAAATAGTCGGGACACCCGGGGAGCTGTTTTTT. Looking up the rest from reference TRBV2 and TRBJ2-2 gives the full variable domain: EPEVTQTPSHQVTQMGQEVILRCVPISNHLYFYWYRQILGQKVEFLVSFYNNEISEKSEIFDDQFSVERPDGSNFTLKIRSTKLEDSAMYFCASSEIVGTPGELFFGEGSRLTVL.

The chain joins TRBV2 to TRBJ2-5; the D gene is possibly TRBD2 (6 bases). The CDR3 consists of 14 residues. Trimming removed 5 bases at V and 5 bases at J, with 15 bases between. CDR1 and CDR2 (germline): SNHLY, FYNNEI. The CDR3 here is CASSNQPGEETQYF. CDR3 DNA: TGTGCCAGCAGTAACCAACCGGGGGAGGAGACCCAGTACTTC. Filled out from reference TRBV2 and TRBJ2-5, the complete variable domain reads EPEVTQTPSHQVTQMGQEVILRCVPISNHLYFYWYRQILGQKVEFLVSFYNNEISEKSEIFDDQFSVERPDGSNFTLKIRSTKLEDSAMYFCASSNQPGEETQYFGPGTRLLVL.

V gene TRBV9 combines with J gene TRBJ1-2; 9 positions match TRBD1. The J segment lost 0 bases and the V segment lost 3 bases, leaving 3 bases of the junction unmatched. The CDR3 is made up of 15 amino acids. Germline V lookup: CDR1 SGDLS, CDR2 YYNGEE. The CDR3 coding sequence is TGTGCCAGCAGCGACCGACAGGGGGCTAACTATGGCTACACCTTC. Residues: CASSDRQGANYGYTF.

The rearrangement joins TRBV7-9 to TRBJ1-4; the D gene is possibly TRBD1 (6 bases). The CDR3 covers 15 residues. Looked up from germline, CDR1 is SEHNR and CDR2 is FQNEAQ (reference sequence). V was shortened by 0 bases and J by 7 bases, with 12 bases between the two germline ends. CDR3 residues: CASSLAAGGSEKLFF. In DNA, the CDR3 is TGTGCCAGCAGCTTAGCCGCGGGGGGCTCTGAAAAACTGTTTTTT. The variable domain in full, with the rest retrieved from reference TRBV7-9 and TRBJ1-4, is DTGVSQNPRHKITKRGQNVTFRCDPISEHNRLYWYRQTLGQGPEFLTYFQNEAQLEKSRLLSDRFSAERPKGSFSTLEIQRTEQGDSAMYLCASSLAAGGSEKLFFGSGTQLSVL.

This chain uses TRBV5-1 with TRBJ1-1, with D maybe TRBD1 (5 bases). The V and J ends lost 4 bases and 3 bases respectively, with 16 bases between them. Per germline, CDR1 SGHRS and CDR2 YFSETQ. CDR3 size: 15 residues. This chain's CDR3 is CASSPGGTIYTEAFF. The CDR3 region has the DNA TGCGCCAGCAGCCCGGGAGGGACCATTTACACTGAAGCTTTCTTT.

The J gene is TRBJ2-7, the V gene TRBV4-3, with unresolved D. With 0 bases removed from V and 5 bases from J, the gap between germline ends came to 11 bases. Looked up from germline, CDR1 is LGHNA and CDR2 is YSLEER. This CDR3 spans 14 amino acids. CDR3 bases: TGCGCCAGCAGCCAAGAGAGGTGGCTAGACGAGCAGTACTTC. Translating it yields CASSQERWLDEQYF.

V gene TRBV19 combines with J gene TRBJ1-6; maybe TRBD1 (5 bases). Germline V gene lookup returns CDR1 LNHDA and CDR2 SQIVND (reference sequence). CDR3 size: 14 residues. V was shortened by 3 bases and J by 10 bases, with 13 bases between the two germline ends. CDR3 sequence: CASSIAGRESPLHF. The CDR3 DNA follows: TGTGCCAGTAGTATCGCAGGGAGGGAATCACCCCTCCACTTT.

CDR3: CASSAMGGYEQYF. Here the CDR3 DNA reads TGTGCCAGCAGCGCGATGGGGGGATACGAGCAGTACTTC. The V call is TRBV9, the J call TRBJ2-7; D might be TRBD2 (6 bases). This CDR3 region has 13 residues. V was trimmed by 3 bases and J by 4 bases, leaving 11 bases between them. Germline assignment: CDR1 SGDLS and CDR2 YYNGEE.

The chain carries TRBV5-1 and TRBJ1-2; 12 bases fit TRBD1. Losses at the gene ends were 5 bases for V and 7 bases for J; bases not matched to a gene: 6. The CDR3 contains 14 residues. Looked up from germline, CDR1 is SGHRS and CDR2 is YFSETQ. The CDR3, as DNA: TGCGCCAGCAGGCCGGGACAGGGGGCCGGTGGCTACACCTTC. Translating it yields CASRPGQGAGGYTF.

V and J are TRBV4-3 and TRBJ1-5; the D gene is possibly TRBD1 (6 bases). The CDR3 contains 14 residues. Germline CDR1 is LGHNA and CDR2 is YSLEER. The V end was cut by 5 bases, the J end by 2 bases, with 10 bases between. This chain's CDR3 is CASSYRAGNQPQHF. CDR3 sequence (DNA): TGCGCCAGCAGCTACAGGGCAGGCAATCAGCCCCAGCATTTT.

The chain combines TRBV6-5 with TRBJ1-1, with D possibly being TRBD1 (6 bases). The CDR3 contains 15 residues. The ends were cut back, 8 bases at V and 1 base at J, with 17 bases in the middle. Germline CDR1 is MNHEY and CDR2 is SVGAGI. The CDR3 spells CASSKQWTENTEAFF. The CDR3 nucleotides are TGTGCCAGCTCCAAGCAATGGACAGAGAACACTGAAGCTTTCTTT.

The chain has TRBV5-4 and TRBJ2-5, with 8 positions matching TRBD2. The J segment lost 1 base and the V segment lost 4 bases, leaving 6 bases of the junction unmatched. The CDR3 has 15 amino acids. The V gene's germline CDR1 is SGHNT and CDR2 YYREEE (reference sequence). CDR3 region: CASSPIAGSQETQYF. The CDR3 DNA is TGTGCCAGCAGCCCAATAGCGGGGAGCCAAGAGACCCAGTACTTC. Complete variable domain (other parts from reference TRBV5-4 and TRBJ2-5): ETGVTQSPTHLIKTRGQQVTLRCSSQSGHNTVSWYQQALGQGPQFIFQYYREEENGRGNFPPRFSGLQFPNYSSELNVNALELDDSALYLCASSPIAGSQETQYFGPGTRLLVL.

The J gene is TRBJ2-7, the V gene TRBV27, with a possible D match to TRBD1 (6 bases). CDR3 length: 13 amino acids. V was clipped by 6 bases and J by 5 bases, with 14 bases between them. Germline V gene data show CDR1 as MNHEY and CDR2 as SMNVEV (reference sequence). CDR3 residues: CASRTQGSHEQYF. The DNA of the CDR3 is TGTGCCAGCAGGACACAGGGTTCCCACGAGCAGTACTTC.